This TCR beta chain was sequenced in a study of blood T cell repertoires in COVID-19. In the study overall: Spain, Italy and the United States supplied samples that represented acute and convalescent COVID-19.

The CDR3 runs 14 residues. V lost 2 bases and J lost 7, with 10 bases in between. The germline CDR1 and CDR2 sequences are SGHRS and YFSETQ. Repertoires were generated with immunoSEQ multiplex PCR, while TCRdb's copy carries only in-frame clones and drops some. Among a few hundred thousand clones listed, 88% were seen once. This sequence was found in a woman aged 25 to 45 who had recovered from COVID-19. The material sequenced was peripheral blood. J is TRBJ1-6 and V is TRBV5-1, with D maybe TRBD1 (6 bases). The CDR3 DNA follows: TGCGCCAGCAGCTTTTACAGGGAAAATTCACCCCTCCACTTT. Its protein is CASSFYRENSPLHF.